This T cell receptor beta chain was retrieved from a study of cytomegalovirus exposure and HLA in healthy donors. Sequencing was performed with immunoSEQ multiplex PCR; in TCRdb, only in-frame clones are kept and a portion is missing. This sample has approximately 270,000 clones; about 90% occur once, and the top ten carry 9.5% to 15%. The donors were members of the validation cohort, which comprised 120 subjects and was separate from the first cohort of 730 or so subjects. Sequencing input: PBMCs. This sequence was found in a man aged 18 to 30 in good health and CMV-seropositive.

CDR3 protein: CASSLILPEGYTF. CDR3 DNA sequence: TGCGCCAGCAGCCTGATACTTCCGGAAGGCTACACCTTC. The J gene is TRBJ1-2, the V gene TRBV5-1; the D is unclear. Germline V gene data show CDR1 as SGHRS and CDR2 as YFSETQ. V lost 4 bases and J lost 8, with 15 bases in between. This CDR3 region has 13 residues.